This is a list of T cell receptor beta chains from one sample in a study of memory CD4+ T cells and cytomegalovirus serostatus. Data came from immunoSEQ multiplex PCR; TCRdb stores just in-frame clones and leaves some out. Of around 53,000 clones listed, around 85% are singletons. Specimen: memory CD4+ T cells from blood. The receptors stem from an adult in good health and CMV-seronegative. Both conserved end residues are part of each CDR3. The order of the fields is D gene, J gene, V gene, clone size, CDR3 protein, CDR3 DNA. The D gene is left open where the match is weak. Where a row states a size, it is once, few, many or the class of an expanded clone; other rows omit it.

>NA|TRBJ1-5|TRBV7-8|NA
CASSQDHQPQHF
TGTGCCAGCAGCCAGGATCATCAGCCCCAGCATTTT
>NA|TRBJ1-1|TRBV6-6|NA
CASSYSVGGRTEAFF
TGTGCCAGCAGTTACTCGGTAGGAGGAAGGACTGAAGCTTTCTTT
>TRBD2|TRBJ2-5|TRBV7-8|NA
CASSFGLGKQETQYF
TGTGCCAGCAGCTTCGGACTAGGAAAACAAGAGACCCAGTACTTC
>TRBD2|TRBJ2-5|TRBV19|NA
CASSIGGTSGGHPHETQYF
TGTGCCAGTAGTATAGGGGGGACTAGCGGGGGGCACCCGCACGAGACCCAGTACTTC
>NA|TRBJ1-4|TRBV7-8|NA
CASSLAGGRNEKLFF
TGTGCCAGCAGCTTAGCAGGGGGGAGAAATGAAAAACTGTTTTTT
>TRBD2|TRBJ2-3|TRBV29-1|NA
CSVLSGISTDTQYF
TGCAGCGTGCTTAGCGGGATTAGCACAGATACGCAGTATTTT
>NA|TRBJ1-6|TRBV11-1|NA
CASSPRRGSNSPLHF
TGTGCCAGCAGCCCTAGACGAGGGTCCAATTCACCCCTCCACTTT
>NA|TRBJ2-5|TRBV9|medium-sized
CASSVGQETQYF
TGTGCCAGCAGCGTAGGGCAAGAGACCCAGTACTTC
>TRBD1|TRBJ1-1|TRBV19|NA
CATRRTGRMNTEAFF
TGTGCCACCCGACGGACAGGTCGGATGAACACTGAAGCTTTCTTT
>TRBD1|TRBJ2-5|TRBV28|NA
CASRKQGLRYSGTQYF
TGTGCCAGCAGGAAACAGGGGCTTAGGTATAGTGGGACCCAGTACTTC
>TRBD1|TRBJ1-1|TRBV5-8|once
CASTRGQGHTLNTEAFF
TGTGCCAGCACCAGGGGACAGGGCCATACCTTGAACACTGAAGCTTTCTTT
>NA|TRBJ1-2|TRBV12-5|NA
CASVPSGGPYGYTF
TGTGCTAGTGTTCCCTCTGGGGGTCCGTATGGCTACACCTTC
>TRBD2|TRBJ2-1|TRBV5-1|once
CASSSGGPLDEQFF
TGCGCCAGCAGCTCGGGAGGGCCCCTCGATGAGCAGTTCTTC
>NA|TRBJ1-1|TRBV30|NA
CAFQGRSTEAFF
TGTGCCTTTCAGGGTCGAAGCACTGAAGCTTTCTTT
>NA|TRBJ1-4|TRBV4-1|NA
CASSQPLTTNEKLFF
TGCGCCAGCAGCCAACCCCTCACAACTAATGAAAAACTGTTTTTT
>TRBD1|TRBJ1-1|TRBV5-1|NA
CASSYQGATEAFF
TGCGCCAGCAGCTATCAGGGGGCGACTGAAGCTTTCTTT
>NA|TRBJ2-7|TRBV4-1|NA
CASSQGRNYEQYF
TGCGCCAGCAGCCAGGGACGCAACTACGAGCAGTACTTC
>NA|TRBJ2-3|TRBV10-3|NA
CAMMGRGTDTQYF
TGTGCCATGATGGGCCGGGGCACAGATACGCAGTATTTT
>TRBD1|TRBJ1-1|TRBV6-5|NA
CASSYSRGQGVPWAFF
TGTGCCAGCAGTTACTCTCGAGGACAGGGGGTCCCGTGGGCTTTCTTT
>NA|TRBJ2-7|TRBV10-3|NA
CAISALSQRSSYEQYF
TGTGCCATCAGTGCCTTATCCCAGCGCAGCTCCTACGAGCAGTACTTC
>NA|TRBJ1-5|TRBV28|few
CASSLLSGALSQPQHF
TGTGCCAGCAGTTTGCTCTCCGGGGCGCTTAGTCAGCCCCAGCATTTT
>NA|TRBJ1-2|TRBV10-3|NA
CAISESDRTYGYTF
TGTGCCATCAGTGAGTCGGACAGAACTTATGGCTACACCTTC
>NA|TRBJ2-5|TRBV25-1|NA
CASSELGGSGAGETQYF
TGTGCCAGCAGTGAATTAGGGGGATCAGGGGCAGGAGAGACCCAGTACTTC
>NA|TRBJ2-7|TRBV10-2|NA
CASSEPPYTTIYEQYF
TGCGCCAGCAGTGAGCCCCCTTACACTACGATCTACGAGCAGTACTTC
>NA|TRBJ1-6|TRBV2|NA
CASTEGGAYNSPLHF
TGTGCCAGCACCGAGGGGGGCGCCTATAATTCACCCCTCCACTTT
>NA|TRBJ2-1|TRBV15|NA
CATSRSTYQFF
TGTGCCACCAGCAGATCCACTTATCAGTTCTTC
>NA|TRBJ1-2|TRBV29-1|few
CSSWTGSGYTF
TGCAGCTCCTGGACGGGGAGTGGCTACACCTTC
>TRBD2|TRBJ2-5|TRBV18|NA
CASSAWEGETQYF
TGCGCCAGCTCTGCATGGGAGGGAGAGACCCAGTACTTC
>NA|TRBJ2-3|TRBV11-2|NA
CASSSRDTQYF
TGTGCCAGCAGCTCCAGGGATACGCAGTATTTT
>NA|TRBJ2-2|TRBV7-8|few
CASSFYSGELFF
TGTGCCAGCAGCTTTTATTCCGGGGAGCTGTTTTTT
>TRBD1|TRBJ1-2|TRBV6-5|NA
CASSSLDRGHGYTF
TGTGCCAGCAGTTCGCTAGACAGGGGACATGGCTACACCTTC
>NA|TRBJ1-3|TRBV5-1|NA
CASSLLPTGSGNTIYF
TGCGCCAGCAGCTTGCTTCCCACAGGGTCTGGAAACACCATATATTTT
>NA|TRBJ1-1|TRBV10-2|NA
CASIHQAVGTEAFF
TGCGCCAGCATACACCAGGCCGTGGGCACTGAAGCTTTCTTT
>NA|TRBJ2-7|TRBV2|few
CASQPQGSEQYF
TGTGCCAGCCAACCGCAGGGATCCGAGCAGTACTTC
>TRBD1|TRBJ2-2|TRBV6-4|NA
CASRRQGADTGELFF
TGTGCCAGCAGACGACAGGGGGCCGACACCGGGGAGCTGTTTTTT
>TRBD1|TRBJ1-5|TRBV6-1|NA
CASSGGTGFSNQPQHF
TGTGCCAGCAGTGGCGGGACAGGGTTCAGCAATCAGCCCCAGCATTTT
>NA|TRBJ1-1|TRBV5-6|NA
CASSFLPEPEAFF
TGTGCCAGCAGCTTTCTACCCGAGCCTGAAGCTTTCTTT
>NA|TRBJ1-2|TRBV29-1|NA
CSVAGLRVGGYTF
TGCAGCGTTGCCGGACTCCGGGTGGGTGGCTACACCTTC
>TRBD1|TRBJ1-5|TRBV28|once
CASRSGTVNQPQHF
TGTGCCAGCAGATCCGGGACAGTCAATCAGCCCCAGCATTTT
>NA|TRBJ2-3|TRBV9|few
CASSVDRGETDTQYF
TGTGCCAGCAGCGTAGATAGAGGGGAGACAGATACGCAGTATTTT
>NA|TRBJ1-6|TRBV5-1|NA
CASSLNTGRSSPLHF
TGCGCCAGCAGCTTGAATACAGGGAGGAGTTCACCCCTCCACTTT
>NA|TRBJ2-4|TRBV27|few
CASSLSGQSLAKNIQYF
TGTGCCAGCAGTTTATCGGGGCAGAGTCTAGCCAAAAACATTCAGTACTTC
>NA|TRBJ1-1|TRBV7-9|NA
CASSQEPSTGTEAFF
TGTGCCAGCAGCCAAGAGCCCTCCACCGGGACTGAAGCTTTCTTT
>NA|TRBJ2-1|TRBV9|NA
CASSAGPDNEQFF
TGTGCCAGCAGCGCAGGACCCGACAATGAGCAGTTCTTC
>TRBD1|TRBJ2-6|TRBV6-1|NA
CASSESDRGLSGANVLTF
TGTGCCAGCAGTGAATCGGACAGGGGTCTTTCCGGGGCCAACGTCCTGACTTTC
>TRBD2|TRBJ2-2|TRBV5-4|NA
CASSHGLAGVAGELFF
TGTGCCAGCAGCCACGGACTAGCGGGAGTAGCCGGGGAGCTGTTTTTT
>NA|TRBJ1-1|TRBV2|NA
CASSDTAAIEAFF
TGTGCCAGCAGTGATACGGCAGCCATTGAAGCTTTCTTT
>NA|TRBJ1-5|TRBV27|NA
CATGNQPQHF
TGTGCCACCGGCAATCAGCCCCAGCATTTT
>NA|TRBJ2-1|TRBV4-2|NA
CASSHPDPTGEQFF
TGTGCCAGCAGCCACCCAGACCCGACGGGCGAGCAGTTCTTC
>NA|TRBJ2-1|TRBV10-3|once
CAISESQGGANEQFF
TGTGCCATCAGTGAGTCCCAGGGCGGAGCCAATGAGCAGTTCTTC
>NA|TRBJ1-2|TRBV7-9|NA
CASRIQGDGYTF
TGTGCCAGCAGGATCCAAGGGGATGGCTACACCTTC
>NA|TRBJ1-2|TRBV6-5|NA
CASSYGPSRGYGYTF
TGTGCCAGCAGTTACGGACCGTCAAGGGGATATGGCTACACCTTC
>NA|TRBJ1-2|TRBV6-1|NA
CASSPGQRSGGYTF
TGTGCCAGCAGCCCGGGACAAAGGAGCGGTGGCTACACCTTC
>TRBD1|TRBJ1-4|TRBV28|NA
CASRLTGNDEKLFF
TGTGCCAGCAGACTGACAGGGAATGATGAAAAACTGTTTTTT
>TRBD1|TRBJ1-5|TRBV5-1|few
CASSQLPGQGYQPQHF
TGCGCCAGCAGCCAGTTGCCGGGACAGGGATATCAGCCCCAGCATTTT